This T cell receptor (beta chain) came from a study of T cell responses to AZD1222 COVID-19 vaccine (dated by TCRdb to the early 2020s). Regarding the complete study: A total of under 250 trial participants underwent TCR sequencing, of whom about 200 had received two doses of AZD1222 and some 25 had received two doses of the MenACWY control vaccine. Enrollment into the trials was organized by age into subgroups of 18-55, 56-69 and 70-plus years, and those subgroups contained about 160, 30 and 59 TCR-sequenced participants, respectively. Paper-wide results and their limitations: No day 14 peak-response samples were available, so repertoires were characterized only after the peak T cell response. Epitopes outside the regions mutated in the B.1.351 and B.1.1.7 variants were reportedly recognized by nearly half of the unique spike-specific TCRs. A significant rise in spike-specific TCR breadth and depth was observed after two AZD1222 doses relative to day 0 and relative to MenACWY recipients. Most participants were white British and females outnumbered males, and the authors suggested that clonal diversity may have been underestimated. Vaccine-associated CD4 TCRs spanned the whole spike protein, with dominant responses in regions 160-218 and 743-854. The 56-69-year group was small, and its depth increase did not reach significance, likely because of low power. Only five or six AZD1222 recipients were SARS-CoV-2 seropositive at baseline, limiting conclusions about previously exposed vaccinees.

Regarding this clone: Its antigen is still unknown. Qualities for individual bases were not recorded, and no much larger clone is one base off.

What the time point label conveys for this sample: baseline before first vaccination. The sample's treatment or condition label is to be understood as: meningococcal conjugate vaccine given as trial control. Samples from vaccinated people were obtained from the UK trials COV001 and COV002, which included a single-blind randomized controlled phase 2/3 trial of AZD1222 (ChAdOx1 nCoV-19) in healthy adults. For TCRbeta chain sequencing, PBMC samples were collected from trial participants at day 0 and at day 28 after the second dose. The CDR3 regions of human TCRbeta chains were subjected to immunosequencing. As for how the authors treated the data: Repertoire TCRs were checked for matches against a reference library of SARS-CoV-2-specific TCRs that had been generated using the MIRA antigen-specificity platform. Breadth was defined as the fraction of unique TCRs that were SARS-CoV-2-associated. Depth was defined as the fraction of total T cells that were SARS-CoV-2-associated. Each spike-specific TCR was assigned to its reactive spike region and to a CD4 or CD8 class using the MIRA data. Log10-transformed breadth and depth values were compared by one-way ANOVA with Sidak's multiple comparisons tests. In its TCRdb copy, this immuneACCESS table keeps in-frame sequences only and misses some clones. Where compared with another copy, unresolved V genes explain less than half of these, and the others have no known cause. That table supplies the V and J calls and clone size; D and trimming were determined from the DNA. The sample table records around 99,000 clones; roughly 88% of these occur just once. The leading ten clones occupy about 13% of the sample.

The CDR3 runs 15 residues from the cysteine to the phenylalanine. This entry keeps only the CDR3 DNA: 45 bases, framed from base 1. CDR1 and CDR2, looked up from the germline V gene (reference sequence), are SEHNR and FQNEAQ. V and J are trimmed by 10 bases and 7 bases, and the gene matches miss 13 bases of the junction. This receptor was obtained from an adult in good health. The sequences come from peripheral blood, collected on day 0 of MenACWY control vaccination. The V gene is TRBV7-9 and the J gene is TRBJ2-1; 10 central bases correspond to TRBD1. The CDR3 region reads CATRGGDRGFNEQFF. The nucleotide sequence is TGTGCCACGAGGGGCGGGGACAGGGGATTTAATGAGCAGTTCTTC. The full variable domain, with segments outside the CDR3 supplied by the reference TRBV7-9 and TRBJ2-1 proteins, appears as DTGVSQNPRHKITKRGQNVTFRCDPISEHNRLYWYRQTLGQGPEFLTYFQNEAQLEKSRLLSDRFSAERPKGSFSTLEIQRTEQGDSAMYLCATRGGDRGFNEQFFGPGTRLTVL.